Listed below are T cell receptor beta chains from one sample, sequenced in a study of cytomegalovirus exposure and HLA in healthy donors. Clones were read by immunoSEQ multiplex PCR, and TCRdb kept only the in-frame ones, dropping some. The sample has some 130,000 clones; about 60% are singletons. The specimen sequenced was PBMCs. The receptors stem from a man aged 40-49 years in good health and CMV-seropositive. Both conserved end residues are part of each CDR3. Fields, in order: clone size, J gene, D gene, V gene, CDR3 DNA, CDR3 protein. A D gene is named only where the DNA matches it firmly. Clone size is given for some rows only: seen once, a few or many times, or a class if the clone is expanded.

clone size: NA
J gene: TRBJ2-3
D gene: TRBD2
V gene: TRBV9
CDR3 DNA: TGTGCCAGCAGCATTAGTGGGGGGGGAAGCACAGATACGCAGTATTTT
CDR3 protein: CASSISGGGSTDTQYF

clone size: NA
J gene: TRBJ2-3
D gene: TRBD2
V gene: TRBV5-1
CDR3 DNA: TGCGCCAGCAGCCCCCAGGGTGGGAGGGACACAGATACGCAGTATTTT
CDR3 protein: CASSPQGGRDTDTQYF

clone size: NA
J gene: TRBJ1-2
D gene: NA
V gene: TRBV13
CDR3 DNA: TGTGCCAGCAGCCATCAGGCCGCTAACTATGGCTACACCTTC
CDR3 protein: CASSHQAANYGYTF

clone size: NA
J gene: TRBJ2-2
D gene: NA
V gene: TRBV28
CDR3 DNA: TGTGCCAGCAGTTTGTGGGAGGCCGGGGAGCTGTTTTTT
CDR3 protein: CASSLWEAGELFF

clone size: NA
J gene: TRBJ1-4
D gene: NA
V gene: TRBV6-1
CDR3 DNA: TGTGCCAGCAGTGACAGGACAGCGTCTAATGAAAAACTGTTTTTT
CDR3 protein: CASSDRTASNEKLFF

clone size: NA
J gene: TRBJ2-7
D gene: NA
V gene: TRBV7-8
CDR3 DNA: TGTGCCAGCAGCTTTGGGGGGGCCCCCTACGAGCAGTACTTC
CDR3 protein: CASSFGGAPYEQYF

clone size: NA
J gene: TRBJ2-7
D gene: NA
V gene: TRBV2
CDR3 DNA: TGTGCCAGCAGGACGCAGGGGTTATCCTACGAGCAGTACTTC
CDR3 protein: CASRTQGLSYEQYF

clone size: few
J gene: TRBJ1-1
D gene: NA
V gene: TRBV2
CDR3 DNA: TGTGCCAGCAGTGGACAGTTGAACACTGAAGCTTTCTTT
CDR3 protein: CASSGQLNTEAFF

clone size: few
J gene: TRBJ2-3
D gene: TRBD1
V gene: TRBV5-1
CDR3 DNA: TGCGCCAGCAGACTTCACAGGGGACCAGATACGCAGTATTTT
CDR3 protein: CASRLHRGPDTQYF

clone size: once
J gene: TRBJ1-1
D gene: TRBD1
V gene: TRBV28
CDR3 DNA: TGTGCCAGCACTAACAGGGGATTGGGGTTTGGCACTGAAGCTTTCTTT
CDR3 protein: CASTNRGLGFGTEAFF

clone size: NA
J gene: TRBJ1-5
D gene: NA
V gene: TRBV5-8
CDR3 DNA: TGTGCCAGCAGCTCCACGGAGCCTTGGCCCCAGCATTTT
CDR3 protein: CASSSTEPWPQHF

clone size: few
J gene: TRBJ2-3
D gene: TRBD2
V gene: TRBV5-1
CDR3 DNA: TGCGCCAGCAGCTTGGGCGGCGGGGGGGCGGGAGATACGCAGTATTTT
CDR3 protein: CASSLGGGGAGDTQYF

clone size: NA
J gene: TRBJ1-1
D gene: NA
V gene: TRBV5-1
CDR3 DNA: TGCGCCAGCAGCTTGGGACAGGTCCGTCTAACGAACACTGAAGCTTTCTTT
CDR3 protein: CASSLGQVRLTNTEAFF

clone size: few
J gene: TRBJ2-2
D gene: TRBD1
V gene: TRBV5-4
CDR3 DNA: TGTGCCAGCAGTCTTTTGCTGGCGTCAGGGGGCACCGGGGAGCTGTTTTTT
CDR3 protein: CASSLLLASGGTGELFF

clone size: NA
J gene: TRBJ1-4
D gene: TRBD1
V gene: TRBV6-6
CDR3 DNA: TGTGCCAGCAGCCCGCCCGGGACAGCAACCGAAAAACTGTTTTTT
CDR3 protein: CASSPPGTATEKLFF

clone size: NA
J gene: TRBJ2-3
D gene: TRBD2
V gene: TRBV7-6
CDR3 DNA: TGTGCCAGCAGCCCGGCCCTTGCGGGAGGGTCAGATACGCAGTATTTT
CDR3 protein: CASSPALAGGSDTQYF

clone size: NA
J gene: TRBJ2-5
D gene: NA
V gene: TRBV6-5
CDR3 DNA: TGTGCCAGCAGTTACAGCACAGGGCTAGAGACCCAGTACTTC
CDR3 protein: CASSYSTGLETQYF

clone size: NA
J gene: TRBJ2-7
D gene: TRBD2
V gene: TRBV10-1
CDR3 DNA: TGCGCCAGCCTCGAACGAGGACTAGTCCGCGAGCAGTACTTC
CDR3 protein: CASLERGLVREQYF

clone size: few
J gene: TRBJ1-1
D gene: NA
V gene: TRBV2
CDR3 DNA: TGTGCCAGCCACTTGGGGAGCGGCCAAGCTTTCTTT
CDR3 protein: CASHLGSGQAFF

clone size: NA
J gene: TRBJ2-3
D gene: NA
V gene: TRBV5-4
CDR3 DNA: TGTGCCAGCAGCTTGGATCTTGATACGCAGTATTTT
CDR3 protein: CASSLDLDTQYF

clone size: NA
J gene: TRBJ2-1
D gene: TRBD2
V gene: TRBV11-2
CDR3 DNA: TGTGCCAGCAGCATTTCCTTAGCGGGGGGGCTTGTCGGTGAGCAGTTCTTC
CDR3 protein: CASSISLAGGLVGEQFF

clone size: NA
J gene: TRBJ2-7
D gene: NA
V gene: TRBV5-1
CDR3 DNA: TGCGCCAGCAGCGTAACAGGGATCTCACCCGAGCAGTACTTC
CDR3 protein: CASSVTGISPEQYF

clone size: NA
J gene: TRBJ2-5
D gene: NA
V gene: TRBV21-1
CDR3 DNA: TGTGCCAGCAGAAGTCAGGCCGCCATAGAGACCCAGTACTTC
CDR3 protein: CASRSQAAIETQYF

clone size: NA
J gene: TRBJ2-5
D gene: TRBD2
V gene: TRBV28
CDR3 DNA: TGTGCCAGCAGTTCCTTCGTGGGACTAGCGGGAGGAGAGACCCAGTACTTC
CDR3 protein: CASSSFVGLAGGETQYF

clone size: few
J gene: TRBJ2-5
D gene: NA
V gene: TRBV5-1
CDR3 DNA: TGCGCCAGCAGCTTGGTGTCAGGCCAAGAGACCCAGTACTTC
CDR3 protein: CASSLVSGQETQYF

clone size: NA
J gene: TRBJ2-1
D gene: NA
V gene: TRBV6-1
CDR3 DNA: TGTGCCAGCAGTGCCCCAGGCCGGCCGAGCTACAATGAGCAGTTCTTC
CDR3 protein: CASSAPGRPSYNEQFF

clone size: NA
J gene: TRBJ2-5
D gene: TRBD2
V gene: TRBV27
CDR3 DNA: TGTGCCAGCAGTTTATGGGGAAGCGGGAGGGCCGAAGAGACCCAGTACTTC
CDR3 protein: CASSLWGSGRAEETQYF

clone size: NA
J gene: TRBJ1-1
D gene: TRBD1
V gene: TRBV5-4
CDR3 DNA: TGTGCCAGCAGCCGCGACAGGGGCTCTGAAGCTTTCTTT
CDR3 protein: CASSRDRGSEAFF

clone size: NA
J gene: TRBJ2-3
D gene: NA
V gene: TRBV11-2
CDR3 DNA: TGTGCCAGCAGCTTAGACCCCTGGCCGAATACGCAGTATTTT
CDR3 protein: CASSLDPWPNTQYF

clone size: once
J gene: TRBJ2-7
D gene: NA
V gene: TRBV6-5
CDR3 DNA: TGTGCCAGCAGTTACGGAGGGCCGACCCTACGCTACGAGCAGTACTTC
CDR3 protein: CASSYGGPTLRYEQYF

clone size: NA
J gene: TRBJ1-2
D gene: NA
V gene: TRBV5-6
CDR3 DNA: TGTGCCAGCAGCTTACAGGAGTTCTATGGCTACACCTTC
CDR3 protein: CASSLQEFYGYTF

clone size: NA
J gene: TRBJ2-7
D gene: TRBD1
V gene: TRBV6-5
CDR3 DNA: TGTGCCAGCAGTCGACAGGGAACAACCTACGAGCAGTACTTC
CDR3 protein: CASSRQGTTYEQYF

clone size: once
J gene: TRBJ2-1
D gene: NA
V gene: TRBV7-9
CDR3 DNA: TGTGCCAGCAGCCACCAGCGATGGGTAATATACAATGAGCAGTTCTTC
CDR3 protein: CASSHQRWVIYNEQFF

clone size: few
J gene: TRBJ2-3
D gene: TRBD2
V gene: TRBV6-4
CDR3 DNA: TGTGCCAGCAGCGTTTCCGGGACTAGCGGGATAATCACAGATACGCAGTATTTT
CDR3 protein: CASSVSGTSGIITDTQYF

clone size: NA
J gene: TRBJ2-5
D gene: TRBD2
V gene: TRBV30
CDR3 DNA: TGTGCCTGGAATAGCGGGAGTTCTTTAGAGACCCAGTACTTC
CDR3 protein: CAWNSGSSLETQYF

clone size: NA
J gene: TRBJ1-1
D gene: TRBD1
V gene: TRBV19
CDR3 DNA: TGTGCCAGCGAGACAGGGGGGAACACTGAAGCTTTCTTT
CDR3 protein: CASETGGNTEAFF

clone size: NA
J gene: TRBJ2-3
D gene: NA
V gene: TRBV14
CDR3 DNA: TGTGCCAGCAGCCAGGATCTAGCTTCCACGCAGTATTTT
CDR3 protein: CASSQDLASTQYF

clone size: NA
J gene: TRBJ1-6
D gene: TRBD1
V gene: TRBV4-3
CDR3 DNA: TGCGCCAGCAGCCAGCTGGACAGGGAATATAATTCACCCCTCCACTTT
CDR3 protein: CASSQLDREYNSPLHF

clone size: NA
J gene: TRBJ2-7
D gene: TRBD1
V gene: TRBV6-1
CDR3 DNA: TGTGCCAGCAGCTACAGGGGCGCCTCCTACGAGCAGTACTTC
CDR3 protein: CASSYRGASYEQYF

clone size: few
J gene: TRBJ1-5
D gene: TRBD1
V gene: TRBV4-1
CDR3 DNA: TGCGCCAGCAGCCAAACATCAAGACAGGGATTCCAGCCCCAGCATTTT
CDR3 protein: CASSQTSRQGFQPQHF

clone size: NA
J gene: TRBJ1-3
D gene: NA
V gene: TRBV15
CDR3 DNA: TGTGCCACCAGCAGAGACAAGGGGTTCTCTGGAAACACCATATATTTT
CDR3 protein: CATSRDKGFSGNTIYF

clone size: NA
J gene: TRBJ2-5
D gene: TRBD1
V gene: TRBV6-5
CDR3 DNA: TGTGCCAGCAGTTACTCGAACGGACAGGTTGATGAGACCCAGTACTTC
CDR3 protein: CASSYSNGQVDETQYF

clone size: NA
J gene: TRBJ2-7
D gene: NA
V gene: TRBV18
CDR3 DNA: TGTGCCAGCTCACCACCGGGGGGAAACTCCTACGAGCAGTACTTC
CDR3 protein: CASSPPGGNSYEQYF

clone size: NA
J gene: TRBJ1-5
D gene: NA
V gene: TRBV2
CDR3 DNA: TGTGCCAGCATGGCAGGGGTGTATCAGCCCCAGCATTTT
CDR3 protein: CASMAGVYQPQHF

clone size: once
J gene: TRBJ1-4
D gene: NA
V gene: TRBV20-1
CDR3 DNA: TGCAGTGTTCGTAATGAAAAACTGTTTTTT
CDR3 protein: CSVRNEKLFF

clone size: NA
J gene: TRBJ1-2
D gene: TRBD1
V gene: TRBV5-6
CDR3 DNA: TGTGCCAGCAGCTTAAGTTTAGGGACAGCGGTTGGCTACACCTTC
CDR3 protein: CASSLSLGTAVGYTF

clone size: NA
J gene: TRBJ2-2
D gene: TRBD2
V gene: TRBV11-2
CDR3 DNA: TGTGCCAGCCGACCTCAGAGGGGCGGGACTAGCCCCGGGGAGCTGTTTTTT
CDR3 protein: CASRPQRGGTSPGELFF

clone size: NA
J gene: TRBJ1-4
D gene: NA
V gene: TRBV4-1
CDR3 DNA: TGCGCCAGCAGCCAAGTCGTCGGGTCGGCTAATGAAAAACTGTTTTTT
CDR3 protein: CASSQVVGSANEKLFF

clone size: NA
J gene: TRBJ2-3
D gene: NA
V gene: TRBV5-4
CDR3 DNA: TGTGCCAGCGGACGGGGTGGCGGGCCGGACACAGATACGCAGTATTTT
CDR3 protein: CASGRGGGPDTDTQYF

clone size: few
J gene: TRBJ2-3
D gene: TRBD2
V gene: TRBV30
CDR3 DNA: TGTGCCTGGAGTTTACTGAGCGGGACTGGGACAGATACGCAGTATTTT
CDR3 protein: CAWSLLSGTGTDTQYF

clone size: NA
J gene: TRBJ2-7
D gene: NA
V gene: TRBV9
CDR3 DNA: TGTGCCAGCCCCACCCTGCACTGCGACGAGCAGTACTTC
CDR3 protein: CASPTLHCDEQYF

clone size: NA
J gene: TRBJ1-4
D gene: TRBD1
V gene: TRBV28
CDR3 DNA: TGTGCCAGCAGTTTATACCCGGGACAGGGGGCGGGAAAACTGTTTTTT
CDR3 protein: CASSLYPGQGAGKLFF

clone size: NA
J gene: TRBJ2-7
D gene: TRBD2
V gene: TRBV25-1
CDR3 DNA: TGTGCCAGCAGTGAATCGGGAGTAGCGGGGACCTACGAGCAGTACTTC
CDR3 protein: CASSESGVAGTYEQYF

clone size: once
J gene: TRBJ1-1
D gene: NA
V gene: TRBV29-1
CDR3 DNA: TGCAGCGTCCTTCGACAGGAGAACACTGAAGCTTTCTTT
CDR3 protein: CSVLRQENTEAFF

clone size: NA
J gene: TRBJ2-7
D gene: TRBD2
V gene: TRBV15
CDR3 DNA: TGTGCCACCAGCAGGGAACGAGCGGGAGGAGCCTACGAGCAGTACTTC
CDR3 protein: CATSRERAGGAYEQYF

clone size: NA
J gene: TRBJ1-1
D gene: NA
V gene: TRBV19
CDR3 DNA: TGTGCCAGTAGTTGGGTCGAGGGTACTGAAGCTTTCTTT
CDR3 protein: CASSWVEGTEAFF